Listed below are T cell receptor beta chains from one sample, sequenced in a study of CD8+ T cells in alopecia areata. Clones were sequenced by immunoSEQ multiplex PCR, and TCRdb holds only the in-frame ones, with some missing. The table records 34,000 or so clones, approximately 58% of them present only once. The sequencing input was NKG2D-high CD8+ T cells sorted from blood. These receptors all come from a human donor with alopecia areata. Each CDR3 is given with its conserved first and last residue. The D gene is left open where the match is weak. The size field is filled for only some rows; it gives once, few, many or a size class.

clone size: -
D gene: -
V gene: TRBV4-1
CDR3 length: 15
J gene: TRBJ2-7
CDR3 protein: CASSHELGDPYEQYF
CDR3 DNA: TGCGCCAGCAGCCATGAGCTCGGCGACCCCTACGAGCAGTACTTC

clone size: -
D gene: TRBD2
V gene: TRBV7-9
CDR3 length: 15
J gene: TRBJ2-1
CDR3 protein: CASSARLAGGNEQFF
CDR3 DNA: TGTGCCAGCAGCGCCCGACTAGCGGGAGGGAATGAGCAGTTCTTC

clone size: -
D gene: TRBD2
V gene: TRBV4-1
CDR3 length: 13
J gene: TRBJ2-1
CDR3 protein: CASSQAGTIEQFF
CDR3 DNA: TGCGCCAGCAGCCAGGCCGGGACTATTGAGCAGTTCTTC

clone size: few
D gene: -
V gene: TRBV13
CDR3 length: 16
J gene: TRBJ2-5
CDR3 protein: CASSELGFLNQETQYF
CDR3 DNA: TGTGCCAGCAGTGAACTGGGGTTCTTAAACCAAGAGACCCAGTACTTC

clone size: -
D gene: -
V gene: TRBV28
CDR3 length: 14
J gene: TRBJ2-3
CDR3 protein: CASSSPDSTDTQYF
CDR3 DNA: TGTGCCAGCAGTTCACCGGACAGCACAGATACGCAGTATTTT

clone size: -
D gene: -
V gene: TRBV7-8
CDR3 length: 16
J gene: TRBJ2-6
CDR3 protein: CASSFAILSGANVLTF
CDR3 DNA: TGTGCCAGCAGCTTCGCAATCCTCTCTGGGGCCAACGTCCTGACTTTC

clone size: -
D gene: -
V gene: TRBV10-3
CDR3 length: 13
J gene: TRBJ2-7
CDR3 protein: CAIRPSSSYEQYF
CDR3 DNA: TGTGCCATCAGACCTTCTAGCTCCTACGAGCAGTACTTC

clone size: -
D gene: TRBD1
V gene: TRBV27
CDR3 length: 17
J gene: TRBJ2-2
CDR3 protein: CASSTGTGVSNTGELFF
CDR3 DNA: TGTGCCAGCAGTACCGGCACAGGGGTCTCGAACACCGGGGAGCTGTTTTTT

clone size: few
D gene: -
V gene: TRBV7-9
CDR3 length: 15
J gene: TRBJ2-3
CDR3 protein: CASSPGPPSTDTQYF
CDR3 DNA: TGTGCCAGCAGCCCCGGACCCCCTAGCACAGATACGCAGTATTTT

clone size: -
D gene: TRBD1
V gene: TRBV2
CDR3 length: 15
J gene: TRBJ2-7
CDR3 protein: CASRPPGQGFYEQYF
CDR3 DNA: TGTGCCAGCAGGCCCCCGGGACAGGGATTCTACGAGCAGTACTTC

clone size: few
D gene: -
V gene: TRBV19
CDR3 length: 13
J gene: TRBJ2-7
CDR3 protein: CASSIAADYEQYF
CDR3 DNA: TGTGCCAGTAGTATAGCTGCCGACTACGAGCAGTACTTC

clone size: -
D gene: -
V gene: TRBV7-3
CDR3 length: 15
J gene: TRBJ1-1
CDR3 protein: CASSSNDWGAGEAFF
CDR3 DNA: TGTGCCAGCAGCTCTAACGATTGGGGGGCTGGTGAAGCTTTCTTT

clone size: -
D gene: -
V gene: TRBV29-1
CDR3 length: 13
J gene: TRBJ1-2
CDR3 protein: CSVPDGGAYGYTF
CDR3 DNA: TGCAGCGTTCCAGACGGGGGGGCCTATGGCTACACCTTC

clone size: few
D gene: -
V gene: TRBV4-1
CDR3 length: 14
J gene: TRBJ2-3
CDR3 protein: CASSDQVKTDTQYF
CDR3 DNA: TGCGCCAGCAGCGACCAGGTCAAGACAGATACGCAGTATTTT

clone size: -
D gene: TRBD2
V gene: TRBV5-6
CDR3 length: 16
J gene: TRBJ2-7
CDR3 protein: CASSFYLGLADYEQYF
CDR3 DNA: TGTGCCAGCAGCTTCTACCTTGGACTAGCGGACTACGAGCAGTACTTC

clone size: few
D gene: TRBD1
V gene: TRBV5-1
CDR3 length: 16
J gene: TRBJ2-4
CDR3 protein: CASSLGTGEAKNIQYF
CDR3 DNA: TGCGCCAGCAGCTTGGGGACAGGCGAAGCCAAAAACATTCAGTACTTC

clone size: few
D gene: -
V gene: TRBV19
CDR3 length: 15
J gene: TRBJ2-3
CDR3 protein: CASSSTGLSTDTQYF
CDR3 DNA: TGTGCCAGTAGTTCCACGGGACTGAGCACAGATACGCAGTATTTT

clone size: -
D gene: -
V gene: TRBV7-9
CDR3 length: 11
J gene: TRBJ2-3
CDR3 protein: CASSPPDTQYF
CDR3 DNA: TGTGCCAGCAGTCCCCCGGATACGCAGTATTTT

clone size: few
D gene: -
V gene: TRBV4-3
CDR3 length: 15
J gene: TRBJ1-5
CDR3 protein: CASSQDRTASQPQHF
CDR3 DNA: TGCGCCAGCAGCCAAGATAGGACGGCAAGTCAGCCCCAGCATTTT

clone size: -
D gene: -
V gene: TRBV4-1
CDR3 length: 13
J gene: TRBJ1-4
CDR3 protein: CASSGGSNEKLFF
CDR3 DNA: TGCGCCAGTTCCGGGGGGTCTAATGAAAAACTGTTTTTT

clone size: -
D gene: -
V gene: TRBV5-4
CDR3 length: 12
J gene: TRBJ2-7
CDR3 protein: CASSPESYEQYF
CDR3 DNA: TGTGCCAGCAGCCCTGAAAGTTACGAGCAGTACTTC

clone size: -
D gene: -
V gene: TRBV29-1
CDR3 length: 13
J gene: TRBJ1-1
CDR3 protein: CSVPPGVSTEAFF
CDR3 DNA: TGCAGCGTCCCTCCTGGAGTCTCCACTGAAGCTTTCTTT

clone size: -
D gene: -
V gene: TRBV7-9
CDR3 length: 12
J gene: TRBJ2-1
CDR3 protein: CASSVQFDEQFF
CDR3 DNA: TGTGCCAGCAGCGTGCAATTCGATGAGCAGTTCTTC

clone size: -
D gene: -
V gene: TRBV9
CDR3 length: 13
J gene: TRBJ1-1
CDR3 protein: CASNKGSDTEAFF
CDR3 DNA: TGTGCCAGCAACAAGGGGTCGGACACTGAAGCTTTCTTT

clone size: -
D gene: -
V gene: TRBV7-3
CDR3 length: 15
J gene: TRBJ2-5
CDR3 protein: CASSATSAVQETQYF
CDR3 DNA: TGTGCCAGCAGCGCGACTAGTGCCGTCCAAGAGACCCAGTACTTC

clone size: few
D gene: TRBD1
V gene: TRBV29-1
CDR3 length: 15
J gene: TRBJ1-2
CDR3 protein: CSVDARDRGSYGYTF
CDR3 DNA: TGCAGCGTTGACGCCCGGGACAGGGGTAGCTATGGCTACACCTTC

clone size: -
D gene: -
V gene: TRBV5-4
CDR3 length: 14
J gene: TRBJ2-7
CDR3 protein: CASSLSGTPYEQYF
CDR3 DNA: TGTGCCAGCAGCTTGTCCGGGACTCCCTACGAGCAGTACTTC

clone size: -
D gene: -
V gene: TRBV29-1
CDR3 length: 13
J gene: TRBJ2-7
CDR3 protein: CSVAGPSSYEQYF
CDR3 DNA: TGCAGCGTTGCCGGGCCGAGCTCCTACGAGCAGTACTTC

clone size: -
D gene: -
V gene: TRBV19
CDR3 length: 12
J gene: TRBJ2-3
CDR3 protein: CASSKWDGAQYF
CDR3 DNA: TGTGCCAGTAGTAAATGGGACGGAGCCCAGTATTTT

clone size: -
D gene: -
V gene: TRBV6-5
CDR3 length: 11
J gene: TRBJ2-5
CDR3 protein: CASSVKETQYF
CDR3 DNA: TGTGCCAGCAGTGTAAAAGAGACCCAGTACTTC